The 25 T cell receptor beta chains listed next were all sequenced from one sample in a study of blood T cell repertoires in COVID-19. TCRdb's copy holds only in-frame clones and misses some; the assay was immunoSEQ multiplex PCR. This sample has some 150,000 clones, with 87% found just once. The sequencing sample was made of peripheral blood. These receptors were obtained from a man aged 50-59 years with active COVID-19.

This chain links TRBV11-2 with TRBJ2-1; possible D gene TRBD2, 6 bases. The CDR3 is 14 amino acids. The ends were cut back, 5 bases at V and 4 bases at J, with 12 bases in the middle. In germline, CDR1 is SGHAT, CDR2 FQNNGV. The CDR3, as DNA: TGTGCCAGCAGCCGGGACTGGTCTTACAATGAGCAGTTCTTC. Translating it yields CASSRDWSYNEQFF.

The chain joins TRBV5-1 to TRBJ2-7; D perhaps matches TRBD1 (6 bases). Per the germline V gene, CDR1 is SGHRS and CDR2 is YFSETQ. V gave up 4 bases and J gave up 0 bases, with 14 bases separating them. CDR3 size: 15 residues. CDR3 bases: TGCGCCAGCAGCGCAGTGACAGGAGTCTCCTACGAGCAGTACTTC. It is translated as CASSAVTGVSYEQYF. Complete variable domain (other parts from reference TRBV5-1 and TRBJ2-7): KAGVTQTPRYLIKTRGQQVTLSCSPISGHRSVSWYQQTPGQGLQFLFEYFSETQRNKGNFPGRFSGRQFSNSRSEMNVSTLELGDSALYLCASSAVTGVSYEQYFGPGTRLTVT.

The chain has TRBV5-4 and TRBJ1-2; 9 nucleotides line up with TRBD1. The CDR3 covers 15 residues. Germline CDR1 reads SGHNT; CDR2 reads YYREEE (reference sequence). Trimming cost V 4 bases and J 7 bases; bases outside gene matches: 11. The CDR3 bases are TGTGCCAGCAGCCCCAGGACAGGGGATATGGCTGGCTACACCTTC. Translated, it gives CASSPRTGDMAGYTF.

This chain connects TRBV19 to TRBJ1-1, with TRBD1 matching over 11 bases. Germline V gene data show CDR1 as LNHDA and CDR2 as SQIVND (reference sequence). The V segment lost 7 bases and the J segment 10 bases; nucleotides outside the gene matches: 8. The CDR3 loop spans 13 amino acids. The CDR3: CASTPGQGVGAFF. CDR3 nucleotides: TGTGCCAGTACTCCGGGACAGGGGGTTGGAGCTTTCTTT.

This rearrangement joins TRBV6-1 to TRBJ2-5; D gene ambiguous. The germline CDR1 and CDR2 sequences are MNHNS and SASEGT. Trimming pared 0 bases from V and 4 bases from J, leaving 3 bases between. CDR3 size: 12 residues. The CDR3 nucleotides read TGTGCCAGCAGTGAAGCGCGAGAGACCCAGTACTTC. As protein: CASSEARETQYF.

The V call is TRBV18, the J call TRBJ2-3; maybe TRBD1 (6 bases). Germline V lookup: CDR1 KGHSH, CDR2 LQKENI. The CDR3 runs to 16 residues. Trimming shortened V by 0 bases and J by 3 bases, and 13 bases separated the two germline ends. The CDR3 DNA follows: TGTGCCAGCTCACCACCCTACAGGGACGGGACAGATACGCAGTATTTT. Translation gives CASSPPYRDGTDTQYF.

CDR3 nucleotide sequence: TGTGCCAGCAGTCGAAGCGGGGGGGCCGAGACCCAGTACTTC. It codes for CASSRSGGAETQYF. The chain links TRBV6-6 to TRBJ2-5; 10 nucleotides line up with TRBD2. Germline V gene sequence: CDR1 MNHNY, CDR2 SVGAGI (reference sequence). V gave up 5 bases and J gave up 5 bases; unmatched junction bases: 5. The CDR3 extends over 14 amino acids.

The count of this clone is one. The V call is TRBV19, the J call TRBJ1-5; no definite D call. V was pared by 11 bases and J by 4 bases, with 6 bases between. There are 10 residues in the CDR3. The V gene's germline CDR1 is LNHDA and CDR2 SQIVND (reference sequence). The DNA of the CDR3 is TGTGCCGGCCTGAATCAGCCCCAGCATTTT. This encodes CAGLNQPQHF.

This chain connects TRBV27 to TRBJ2-7; 7 positions match TRBD1. Germline V gives CDR1 MNHEY, CDR2 SMNVEV (reference sequence). V shed 6 bases, J shed 6 bases, and the junction held 11 bases outside the gene matches. The CDR3 covers 14 residues. CDR3 DNA sequence: TGTGCCAGCAGAAGCCAGGGGGTTTTCGGCGAGCAGTACTTC. It codes for CASRSQGVFGEQYF.

This sequence joins TRBV7-2 and TRBJ1-1; D might be TRBD1 (5 bases). Germline V gene data show CDR1 as SGHTA and CDR2 as FQGNSA. This CDR3 region has 17 residues. The germline V and J ends were trimmed by 5 bases and 1 base, with 20 bases remaining between them. CDR3 sequence reads: CASSPIVGGKRNTEAFF. The CDR3 DNA follows: TGTGCCAGCAGCCCTATAGTCGGGGGTAAACGGAACACTGAAGCTTTCTTT.

The V gene is TRBV30, the J gene TRBJ1-3; D is perhaps TRBD1 (5 bases). Per the germline V gene, CDR1 is GTSNPN and CDR2 is SVGIG (reference sequence). There are 13 residues in the CDR3. Between the trimmed V and J ends, which lost 4 bases and 3 bases, there was a span of 10 bases. The CDR3 DNA sequence: TGTGCCTGGAATGGGGCGCTTGGAAACACCATATATTTT. This codes for CAWNGALGNTIYF.

This chain uses TRBV7-9 with TRBJ1-4; TRBD1 matches at 7 bases. CDR1 and CDR2 (germline): SEHNR, FQNEAQ (reference sequence). After removal of 0 bases from V and 3 bases from J, the junction contained 4 bases not matched to a gene. There are 16 residues in the CDR3. The CDR3 region has the DNA TGTGCCAGCAGCTTAGCGATGGGACAGTCTAATGAAAAACTGTTTTTT. Amino acids: CASSLAMGQSNEKLFF.

V is TRBV6-6 and J is TRBJ1-2; 8 bases are shared with TRBD1. V lost 5 bases and J lost 0; bases outside the gene matches: 11. This CDR3 comprises 17 residues. The germline gives CDR1 MNHNY, CDR2 SVGAGI (reference sequence). CDR3 sequence: CASSQTGVFVANYGYTF. CDR3 nucleotides: TGTGCCAGCAGTCAGACAGGGGTTTTTGTCGCTAACTATGGCTACACCTTC.

This clone was observed a single time. The V call is TRBV2, the J call TRBJ1-2; D is undetermined. V was trimmed by 2 bases and J by 7 bases, leaving 11 bases between them. The CDR3 is 13 residues long. Germline-derived CDR1 and CDR2 are SNHLY and FYNNEI. The CDR3 DNA reads TGTGCCAGCAGTGAACATGGCAATGGTGGCTACACCTTC. Residues: CASSEHGNGGYTF.

V gene TRBV5-1 combines with J gene TRBJ2-3; 8 bases line up with TRBD1. The germline gives CDR1 SGHRS, CDR2 YFSETQ. The CDR3 is 15 residues long. The ends lost 4 bases at V and 4 bases at J; junction bases unmatched: 8. CDR3 loop: CASSTKQGGADTQYF. In nucleotides, the CDR3 is TGCGCCAGCAGCACCAAACAGGGGGGCGCAGATACGCAGTATTTT.

The gene calls are TRBV18 and TRBJ1-1; possibly TRBD1 for D (5 bases). The CDR3 runs 16 residues. Trimming removed 1 base from V and 1 base from J, with 13 bases in between. Germline CDR1 KGHSH, CDR2 LQKENI. The CDR3 coding sequence is TGTGCCAGCTCACCACGTAGGGGAGGAACGAACACTGAAGCTTTCTTT. It is translated as CASSPRRGGTNTEAFF. The full variable domain, completed using reference TRBV18 and TRBJ1-1, is NAGVMQNPRHLVRRRGQEARLRCSPMKGHSHVYWYRQLPEEGLKFMVYLQKENIIDESGMPKERFSAEFPKEGPSILRIQQVVRGDSAAYFCASSPRRGGTNTEAFFGQGTRLTVV.

The chain combines TRBV6-6 with TRBJ1-2; D not resolved. V was shortened by 6 bases and J by 8 bases, with 16 bases between the two germline ends. Germline CDR1 MNHNY, CDR2 SVGAGI (reference sequence). This CDR3 has 13 residues. In nucleotides, the CDR3 is TGTGCCAGCAGCTACGAGAGCCCTCGGGGCTACACCTTC. Translating gives CASSYESPRGYTF.

The V gene is TRBV3-1 (or the pseudogene TRBV3-2), the J gene TRBJ2-2, with TRBD1 matching over 8 bases. Trimming took 5 bases from V and 9 from J; bases not matched to a gene: 8. CDR1 is LGHDT, CDR2 YNNKEL, per germline (reference sequence). This CDR3 spans 14 amino acids. The CDR3 reads CASSSLSGGRELFF. For the CDR3, the DNA is TGTGCCAGCAGCTCACTATCAGGGGGCCGGGAGCTGTTTTTT.

The gene calls are TRBV3-1 (or the pseudogene TRBV3-2) and TRBJ2-3; no firm D call. This CDR3 has 12 amino acids. The V end lost 4 bases, the J end lost 6 bases, and 8 bases lay between the germline ends. Germline V gene data show CDR1 as LGHDT and CDR2 as YNNKEL (reference sequence). DNA for the CDR3: TGTGCCAGCAGCCCCCCCTCCGATACGCAGTATTTT. Protein product: CASSPPSDTQYF.

Only a few counts were recorded for this clone. The chain combines TRBV2 with TRBJ1-6; D not certain. The germline V gene has CDR1 SNHLY and CDR2 FYNNEI. V was cut by 1 base and J by 10 bases, with 11 bases left in between. This CDR3 is built from 14 residues. In DNA, the CDR3 is TGTGCCAGCAGTGAAGGGTACTCGTGGTCACCCCTCCACTTT. Protein product: CASSEGYSWSPLHF.

CDR3 nucleotides: TGTGCCAGCAGTTGGAGCACCGGGGAGCTGTTTTTT. This gives the protein CASSWSTGELFF. This chain joins TRBV6-2 or TRBV6-3 and TRBJ2-2; D gene ambiguous. Trimming left V 4 bases short and J 4 bases short, with 4 bases between. The CDR3 covers 12 residues. Germline values: CDR1 MNHEY, CDR2 SVGEGT.

This clone has only one observation. The chain is built from TRBV2 and TRBJ2-5; D might be TRBD2 (5 bases). This CDR3 region has 14 residues. The germline gives CDR1 SNHLY, CDR2 FYNNEI. V was cut by 4 bases and J by 4 bases, with 13 bases left in between. CDR3: CASSAPGVGETQYF. The CDR3 bases are TGTGCCAGCAGTGCTCCCGGGGTCGGAGAGACCCAGTACTTC.

V usage is TRBV7-2 and J usage is TRBJ2-7; D is possibly TRBD2 (5 bases). CDR1 is SGHTA and CDR2 is FQGNSA in the germline V gene. V lost 5 bases, J lost 2 bases, and 16 bases lay in between. The CDR3 has 15 residues. CDR3 sequence reads: CASSARKGATYEQYF. DNA for the CDR3: TGTGCCAGCAGCGCAAGGAAGGGAGCCACCTACGAGCAGTACTTC.

This chain links TRBV6-5 with TRBJ1-2; TRBD1 agrees at 7 bases. Losses at the gene ends were 5 bases for V and 2 bases for J; bases not matched to a gene: 8. Germline lookup yields CDR1 MNHEY and CDR2 SVGAGI. This CDR3 is built from 15 residues. The CDR3 nucleotides are TGTGCCAGCAGTAGACAGGGAACGACAAACTATGGCTACACCTTC. This sequence encodes CASSRQGTTNYGYTF.

The chain joins TRBV30 to TRBJ1-1, with 9 bases matching TRBD1. CDR1 is GTSNPN and CDR2 is SVGIG in the germline V gene (reference sequence). The J segment lost 4 bases and the V segment lost 5 bases, leaving 11 bases of the junction unmatched. This CDR3 has 15 amino acids. The CDR3 DNA follows: TGTGCCTGGGATCATACAGGGGGCGCCGGCACTGAAGCTTTCTTT. Translated: CAWDHTGGAGTEAFF.